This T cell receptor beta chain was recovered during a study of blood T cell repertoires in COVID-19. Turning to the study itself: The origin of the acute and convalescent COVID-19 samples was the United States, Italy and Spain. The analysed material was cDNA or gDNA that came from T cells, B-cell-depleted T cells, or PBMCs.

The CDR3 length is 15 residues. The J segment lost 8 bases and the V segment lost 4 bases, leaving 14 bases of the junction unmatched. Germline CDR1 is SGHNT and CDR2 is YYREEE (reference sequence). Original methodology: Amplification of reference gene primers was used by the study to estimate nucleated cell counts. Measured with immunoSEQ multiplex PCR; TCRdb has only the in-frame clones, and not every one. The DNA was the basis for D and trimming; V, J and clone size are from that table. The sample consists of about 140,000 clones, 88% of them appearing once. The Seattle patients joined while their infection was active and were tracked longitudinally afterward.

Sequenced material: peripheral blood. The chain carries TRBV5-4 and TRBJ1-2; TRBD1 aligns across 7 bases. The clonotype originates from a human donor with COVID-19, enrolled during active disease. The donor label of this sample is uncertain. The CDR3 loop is CASSPGGGGRRGYTF. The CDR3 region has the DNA TGTGCCAGCAGCCCAGGGGGTGGGGGACGTCGGGGCTACACCTTC.